The clone carrying this TCR beta chain was observed once. Its antigen is not known. These data belong to a study of vaccination effects on CD4 cells after COVID-19. The table came from immunoSEQ multiplex PCR; TCRdb's copy has only in-frame clones and leaves some out. The data show about 15,000 clones, just under 70% seen once. Expansion of antigen-specific CD4+ T cells with viral peptide pools was carried out by the ViraFEST assay before sequencing. The culture ran for 10 days, and then CD4+ T cells were isolated. Vaccination of participants consisted of two doses of either the BNT162b2 or mRNA-1273 vaccine. V gave up 3 bases and J gave up 6 bases, with 8 bases separating them. Germline V gene sequence: CDR1 LGHNA, CDR2 YSLEER. The CDR3 is 12 residues long.

This TCR derives from a human donor who received a COVID-19 vaccine. This chain links TRBV4-3 with TRBJ1-1, with D maybe TRBD1 (6 bases). The source material was CD4+ T cells from PBMCs cultured with SARS-CoV-2 spike peptides, sampled after COVID-19 vaccination. The CDR3 region is CASSHRGAEAFF. In DNA form, the CDR3 reads TGCGCCAGCAGCCACAGGGGAGCTGAAGCTTTCTTT.